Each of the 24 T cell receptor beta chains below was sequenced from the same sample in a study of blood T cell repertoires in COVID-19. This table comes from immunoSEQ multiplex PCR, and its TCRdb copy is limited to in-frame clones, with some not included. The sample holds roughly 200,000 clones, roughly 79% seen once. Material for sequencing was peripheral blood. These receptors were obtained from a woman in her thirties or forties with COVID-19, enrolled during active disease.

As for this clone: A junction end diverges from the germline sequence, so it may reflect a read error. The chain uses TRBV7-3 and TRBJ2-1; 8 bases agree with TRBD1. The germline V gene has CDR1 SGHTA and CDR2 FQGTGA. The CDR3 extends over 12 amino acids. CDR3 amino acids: CASSFGQGYQVF. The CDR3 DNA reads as TGTGCCAGCAGCTTTGGACAGGGATATCAGGTCTTC. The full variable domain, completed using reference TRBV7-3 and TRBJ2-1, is GAGVSQTPSNKVTEKGKYVELRCDPISGHTALYWYRQSLGQGPEFLIYFQGTGAADDSGLPNDRFFAVRPEGSVSTLKIQRTERGDSAVYLCASSFGQGYQVFGPGTRLTVL.

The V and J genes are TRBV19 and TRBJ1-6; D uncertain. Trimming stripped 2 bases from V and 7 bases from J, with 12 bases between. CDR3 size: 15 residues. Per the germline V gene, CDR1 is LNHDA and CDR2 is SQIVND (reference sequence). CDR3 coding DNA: TGTGCCAGTAGTATAAGGCACGGAGAGAATTCACCCCTCCACTTT. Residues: CASSIRHGENSPLHF.

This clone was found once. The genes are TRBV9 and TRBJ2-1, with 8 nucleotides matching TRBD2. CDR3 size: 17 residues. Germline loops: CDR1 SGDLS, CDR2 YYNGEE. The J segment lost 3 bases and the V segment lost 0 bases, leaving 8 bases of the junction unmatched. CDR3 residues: CASSVARVTSGYNEQFF. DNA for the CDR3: TGTGCCAGCAGCGTAGCAAGGGTCACTAGCGGCTACAATGAGCAGTTCTTC.

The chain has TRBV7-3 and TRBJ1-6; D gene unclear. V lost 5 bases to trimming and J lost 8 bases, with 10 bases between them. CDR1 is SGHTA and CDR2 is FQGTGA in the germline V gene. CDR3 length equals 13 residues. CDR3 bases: TGTGCCAGCAGCGCCAATAGCTATTCACCCCTCCACTTT. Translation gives CASSANSYSPLHF.

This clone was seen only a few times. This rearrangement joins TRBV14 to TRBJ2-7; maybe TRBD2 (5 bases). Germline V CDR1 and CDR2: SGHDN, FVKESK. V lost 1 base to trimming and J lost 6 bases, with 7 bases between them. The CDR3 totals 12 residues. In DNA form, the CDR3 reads TGTGCCAGCAGCCAAGGGACTGCCGAGCAGTACTTC. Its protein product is CASSQGTAEQYF. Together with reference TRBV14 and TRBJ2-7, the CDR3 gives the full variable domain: EAGVTQFPSHSVIEKGQTVTLRCDPISGHDNLYWYRRVMGKEIKFLLHFVKESKQDESGMPNNRFLAERTGGTYSTLKVQPAELEDSGVYFCASSQGTAEQYFGPGTRLTVT.

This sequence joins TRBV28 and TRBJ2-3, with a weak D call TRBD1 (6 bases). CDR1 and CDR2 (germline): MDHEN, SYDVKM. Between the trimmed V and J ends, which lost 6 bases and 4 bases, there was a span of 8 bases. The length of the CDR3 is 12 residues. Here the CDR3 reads CASRNRADTQYF. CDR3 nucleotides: TGTGCCAGCAGAAACAGGGCAGATACGCAGTATTTT.

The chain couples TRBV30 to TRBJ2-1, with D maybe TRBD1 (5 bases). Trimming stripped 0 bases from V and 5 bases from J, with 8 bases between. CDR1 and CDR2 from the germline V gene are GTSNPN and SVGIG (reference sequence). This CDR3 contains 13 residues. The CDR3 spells CAWSVGVNNEQFF. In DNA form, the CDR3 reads TGTGCCTGGAGTGTAGGGGTGAACAATGAGCAGTTCTTC.

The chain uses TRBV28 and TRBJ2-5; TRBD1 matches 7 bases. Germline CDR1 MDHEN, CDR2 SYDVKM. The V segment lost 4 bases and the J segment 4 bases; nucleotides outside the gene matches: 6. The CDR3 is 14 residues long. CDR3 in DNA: TGTGCCAGCAGTTCGACAGGGAATCGAGAGACCCAGTACTTC. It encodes CASSSTGNRETQYF. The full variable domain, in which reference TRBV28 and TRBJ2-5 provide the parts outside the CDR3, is DVKVTQSSRYLVKRTGEKVFLECVQDMDHENMFWYRQDPGLGLRLIYFSYDVKMKEKGDIPEGYSVSREKKERFSLILESASTNQTSMYLCASSSTGNRETQYFGPGTRLLVL.

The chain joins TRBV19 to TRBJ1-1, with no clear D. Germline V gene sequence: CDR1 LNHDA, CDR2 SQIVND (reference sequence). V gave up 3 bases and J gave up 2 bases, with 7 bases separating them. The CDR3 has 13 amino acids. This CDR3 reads CASSMPSNTEAFF. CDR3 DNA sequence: TGTGCCAGTAGTATGCCCAGTAACACTGAAGCTTTCTTT.

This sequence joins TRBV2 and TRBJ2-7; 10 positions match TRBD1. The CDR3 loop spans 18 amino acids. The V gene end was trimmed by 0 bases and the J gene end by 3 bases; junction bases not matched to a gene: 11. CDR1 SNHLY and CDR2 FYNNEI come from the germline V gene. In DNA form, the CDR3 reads TGTGCCAGCAGTGAAGCATGGACCGGGACAGGGGAGGACTACGAGCAGTACTTC. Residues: CASSEAWTGTGEDYEQYF. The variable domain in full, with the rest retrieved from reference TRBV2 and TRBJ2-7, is EPEVTQTPSHQVTQMGQEVILRCVPISNHLYFYWYRQILGQKVEFLVSFYNNEISEKSEIFDDQFSVERPDGSNFTLKIRSTKLEDSAMYFCASSEAWTGTGEDYEQYFGPGTRLTVT.

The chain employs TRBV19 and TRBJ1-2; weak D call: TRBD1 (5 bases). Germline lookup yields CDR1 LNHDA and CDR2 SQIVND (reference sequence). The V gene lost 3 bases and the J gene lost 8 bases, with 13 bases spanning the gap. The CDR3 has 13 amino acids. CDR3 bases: TGTGCCAGTAGTATGGGGGGTCTATTCGGCTACACCTTC. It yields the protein CASSMGGLFGYTF.

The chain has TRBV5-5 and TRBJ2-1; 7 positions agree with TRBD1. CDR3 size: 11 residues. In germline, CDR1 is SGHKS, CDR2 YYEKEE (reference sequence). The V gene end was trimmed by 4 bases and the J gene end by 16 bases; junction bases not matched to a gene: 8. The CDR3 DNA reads TGTGCCAGCAGCCCCGACAGGGTCTACTTCTTC. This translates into CASSPDRVYFF. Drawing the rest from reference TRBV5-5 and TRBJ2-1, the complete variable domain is DAGVTQSPTHLIKTRGQQVTLRCSPISGHKSVSWYQQVLGQGPQFIFQYYEKEERGRGNFPDRFSARQFPNYSSELNVNALLLGDSALYLCASSPDRVYFFGPGTRLTVL.

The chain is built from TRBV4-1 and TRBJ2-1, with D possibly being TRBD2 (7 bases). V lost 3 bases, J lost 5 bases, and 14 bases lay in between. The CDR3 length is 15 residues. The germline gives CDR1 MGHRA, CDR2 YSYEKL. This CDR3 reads CASSHQGGDHNEQFF. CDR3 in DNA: TGCGCCAGCAGCCACCAAGGGGGGGATCACAATGAGCAGTTCTTC.

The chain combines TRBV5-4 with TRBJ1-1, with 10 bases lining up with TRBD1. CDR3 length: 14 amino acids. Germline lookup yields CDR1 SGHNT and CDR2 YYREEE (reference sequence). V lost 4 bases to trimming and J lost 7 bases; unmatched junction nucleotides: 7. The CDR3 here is CASSQRGTGVEAFF. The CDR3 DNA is TGTGCCAGCAGCCAAAGAGGGACAGGGGTTGAAGCTTTCTTT.

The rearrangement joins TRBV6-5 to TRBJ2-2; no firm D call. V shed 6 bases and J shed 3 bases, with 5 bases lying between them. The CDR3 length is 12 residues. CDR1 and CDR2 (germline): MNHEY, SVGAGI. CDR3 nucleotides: TGTGCCAGCAGAATCGACACCGGGGAGCTGTTTTTT. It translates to CASRIDTGELFF.

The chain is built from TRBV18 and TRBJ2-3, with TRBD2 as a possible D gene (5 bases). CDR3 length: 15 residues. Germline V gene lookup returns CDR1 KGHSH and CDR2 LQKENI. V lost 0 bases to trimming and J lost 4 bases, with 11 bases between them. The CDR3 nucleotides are TGTGCCAGCTCACCACCAATACAGAGGGCAGATACGCAGTATTTT. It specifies CASSPPIQRADTQYF.

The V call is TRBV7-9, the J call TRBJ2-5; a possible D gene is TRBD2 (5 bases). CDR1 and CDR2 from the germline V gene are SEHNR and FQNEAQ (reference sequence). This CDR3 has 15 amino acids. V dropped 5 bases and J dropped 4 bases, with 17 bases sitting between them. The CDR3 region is CASSGFVTRPETQYF. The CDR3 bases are TGTGCCAGCAGCGGTTTTGTCACTAGGCCAGAGACCCAGTACTTC.

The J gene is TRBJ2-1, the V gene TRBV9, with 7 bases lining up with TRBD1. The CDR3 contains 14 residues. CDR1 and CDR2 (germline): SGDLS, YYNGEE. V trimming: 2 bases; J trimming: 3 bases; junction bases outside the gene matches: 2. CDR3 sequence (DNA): TGTGCCAGCAGCGTCCGGGACAGCTACAATGAGCAGTTCTTC. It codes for CASSVRDSYNEQFF.

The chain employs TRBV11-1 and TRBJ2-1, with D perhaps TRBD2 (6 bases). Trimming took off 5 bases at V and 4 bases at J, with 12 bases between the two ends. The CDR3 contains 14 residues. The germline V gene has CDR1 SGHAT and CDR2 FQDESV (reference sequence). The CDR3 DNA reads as TGTGCCAGCAGCCGAAATCGGGGGTACAATGAGCAGTTCTTC. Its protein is CASSRNRGYNEQFF.

CDR3 DNA sequence: TGTGCCTGGAGTGTACCAGGTCTGACAGATACGCAGTATTTT. Protein sequence: CAWSVPGLTDTQYF. V is TRBV30 and J is TRBJ2-3, with unresolved D. With 0 bases removed from V and 3 bases from J, the gap between germline ends came to 10 bases. The CDR3 totals 14 residues. CDR1 and CDR2 (germline): GTSNPN, SVGIG (reference sequence).

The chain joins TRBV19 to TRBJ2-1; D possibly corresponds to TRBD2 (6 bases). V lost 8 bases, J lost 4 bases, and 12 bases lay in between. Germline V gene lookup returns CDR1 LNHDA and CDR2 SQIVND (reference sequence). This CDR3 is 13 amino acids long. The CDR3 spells CASRARGYNEQFF. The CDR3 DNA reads TGTGCCAGTCGGGCGCGGGGATACAATGAGCAGTTCTTC. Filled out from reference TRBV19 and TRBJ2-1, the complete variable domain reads DGGITQSPKYLFRKEGQNVTLSCEQNLNHDAMYWYRQDPGQGLRLIYYSQIVNDFQKGDIAEGYSVSREKKESFPLTVTSAQKNPTAFYLCASRARGYNEQFFGPGTRLTVL.

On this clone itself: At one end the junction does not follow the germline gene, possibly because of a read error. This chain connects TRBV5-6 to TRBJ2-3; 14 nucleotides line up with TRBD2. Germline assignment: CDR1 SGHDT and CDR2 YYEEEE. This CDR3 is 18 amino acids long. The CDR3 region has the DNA TGTGCCAGCAGCCTCCGACTAGCGGGAGGGATACTCACACATACGCAGTATTTT. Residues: CASSLRLAGGILTHTQYF.

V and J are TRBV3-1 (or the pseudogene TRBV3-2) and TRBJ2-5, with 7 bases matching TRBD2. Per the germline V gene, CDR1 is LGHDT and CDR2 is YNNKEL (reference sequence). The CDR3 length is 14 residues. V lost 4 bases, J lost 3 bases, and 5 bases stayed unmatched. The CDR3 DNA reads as TGTGCCAGCAGCCGACTAGCAGTGGAAGAGACCCAGTACTTC. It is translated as CASSRLAVEETQYF.

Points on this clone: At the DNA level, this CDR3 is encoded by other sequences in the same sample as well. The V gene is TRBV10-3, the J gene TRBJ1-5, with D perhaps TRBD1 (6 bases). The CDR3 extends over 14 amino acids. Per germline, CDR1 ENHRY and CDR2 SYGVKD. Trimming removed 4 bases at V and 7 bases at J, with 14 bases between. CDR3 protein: CAISAGGGGQPQHF. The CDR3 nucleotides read TGTGCCATCAGTGCGGGGGGAGGGGGGCAGCCCCAGCATTTT.